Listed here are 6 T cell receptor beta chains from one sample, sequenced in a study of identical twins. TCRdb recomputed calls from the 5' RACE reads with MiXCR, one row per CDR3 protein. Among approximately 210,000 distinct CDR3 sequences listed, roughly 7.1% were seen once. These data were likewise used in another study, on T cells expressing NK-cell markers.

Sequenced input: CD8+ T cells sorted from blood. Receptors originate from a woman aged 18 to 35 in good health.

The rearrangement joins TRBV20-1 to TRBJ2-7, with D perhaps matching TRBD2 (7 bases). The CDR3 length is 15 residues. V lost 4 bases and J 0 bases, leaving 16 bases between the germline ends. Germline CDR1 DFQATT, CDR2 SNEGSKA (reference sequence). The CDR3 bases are TGCAGTGCTACCCCGACGGGGGGCTACTCCTACGAGCAGTACTTC. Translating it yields CSATPTGGYSYEQYF.

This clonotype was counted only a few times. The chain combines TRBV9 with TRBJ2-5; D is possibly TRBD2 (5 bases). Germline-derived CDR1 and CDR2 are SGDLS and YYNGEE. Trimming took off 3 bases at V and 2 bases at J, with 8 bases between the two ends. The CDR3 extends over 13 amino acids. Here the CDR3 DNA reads TGTGCCAGCAGCGGGAGGACGCAAGAGACCCAGTACTTC. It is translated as CASSGRTQETQYF.

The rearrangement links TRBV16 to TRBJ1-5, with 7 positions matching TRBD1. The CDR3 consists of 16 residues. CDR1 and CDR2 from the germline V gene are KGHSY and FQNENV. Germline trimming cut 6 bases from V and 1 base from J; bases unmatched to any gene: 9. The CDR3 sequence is CASSLPGGLSNQPQHF. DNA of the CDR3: TGTGCCAGCAGTCTACCAGGGGGGCTGAGCAATCAGCCCCAGCATTTT.

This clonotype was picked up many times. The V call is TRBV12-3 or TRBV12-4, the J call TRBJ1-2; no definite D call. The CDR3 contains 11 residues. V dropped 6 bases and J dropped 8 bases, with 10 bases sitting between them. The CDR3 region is CASRHGLGYTF. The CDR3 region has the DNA TGTGCCAGCAGACACGGGTTGGGCTACACCTTC.

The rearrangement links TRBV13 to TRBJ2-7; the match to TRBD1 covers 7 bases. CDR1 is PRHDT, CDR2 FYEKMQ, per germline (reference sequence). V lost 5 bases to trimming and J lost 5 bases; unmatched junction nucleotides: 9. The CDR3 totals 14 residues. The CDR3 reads CASSAEDRVHEQYF. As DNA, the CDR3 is TGTGCCAGCAGCGCCGAAGACAGGGTCCACGAGCAGTACTTC.

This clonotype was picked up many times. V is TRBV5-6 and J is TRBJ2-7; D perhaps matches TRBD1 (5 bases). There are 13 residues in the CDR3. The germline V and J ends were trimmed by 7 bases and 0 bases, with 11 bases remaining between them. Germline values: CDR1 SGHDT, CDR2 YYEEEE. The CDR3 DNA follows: TGTGCCAGCTCCCTTGGGGCCTCCTACGAGCAGTACTTC. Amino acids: CASSLGASYEQYF.